The rows below give T cell receptor beta chains drawn from one sample of a study of CD8 T cells in Susac syndrome. TCRdb re-derived calls from the immunoSEQ multiplex PCR reads in MiXCR, one entry per CDR3 protein. The sample has about 90,000 distinct CDR3 sequences; approximately 96% are singletons. The sequencing sample was made of CD8+ T cells from PBMCs. The receptors derive from a human donor with Susac syndrome. Each CDR3 is given with its conserved first and last residue. The D gene is left open where the match is weak. The size field is filled for only some rows; it gives once, few, many or a size class.

NA	TRBV5-1	NA	TRBJ1-1	CASSAGRQSTEAFF	TGCGCCAGCAGCGCGGGACGACAGAGCACTGAAGCTTTCTTT
NA	TRBV6-2/TRBV6-3	NA	TRBJ1-5	CASSYDGTRGQPQHF	TGTGCCAGCAGTTACGACGGGACCCGCGGTCAGCCCCAGCATTTT
TRBD2	TRBV20-1	NA	TRBJ2-7	CSASQGARGAAIQQYF	TGCAGTGCTTCTCAAGGGGCGCGGGGGGCAGCAATTCAGCAGTACTTC
NA	TRBV27	once	TRBJ2-1	CATLNWADEQFF	TGTGCCACTCTGAACTGGGCCGATGAGCAGTTCTTC
NA	TRBV30	few	TRBJ1-5	CAWSTDSNQPQHF	TGTGCCTGGAGCACAGATAGCAATCAGCCCCAGCATTTT
NA	TRBV5-1	NA	TRBJ2-5	CASSSPQETQYF	TGCGCCAGCAGCTCCCCCCAAGAGACCCAGTACTTC
NA	TRBV30	NA	TRBJ1-5	CAWSAERGGGNQPQHF	TGTGCCTGGAGCGCCGAAAGAGGAGGGGGCAATCAGCCCCAGCATTTT
NA	TRBV11-2	NA	TRBJ1-1	CASSLDGLLAEAFF	TGTGCCAGCAGCTTAGATGGGTTACTGGCTGAAGCTTTCTTT
NA	TRBV13	NA	TRBJ2-2	CASTHGAAPNTGELFF	TGTGCCAGCACCCATGGGGCAGCCCCGAACACCGGGGAGCTGTTTTTT
TRBD2	TRBV6-2/TRBV6-3	NA	TRBJ2-1	CASSIPPGGSYNEQFF	TGTGCCAGCAGCATCCCCCCGGGGGGTTCCTACAATGAGCAGTTCTTC
NA	TRBV15	NA	TRBJ1-1	CATSRDFEPPNTEAFF	TGTGCCACCAGCAGAGATTTTGAACCGCCGAACACTGAAGCTTTCTTT
NA	TRBV19	NA	TRBJ1-1	CASSMAERNTEAFF	TGTGCCAGTAGTATGGCAGAAAGAAACACTGAAGCTTTCTTT
TRBD1	TRBV7-8	NA	TRBJ2-5	CASTGRQGAETQYF	TGTGCCAGCACGGGCCGACAGGGCGCGGAGACCCAGTACTTC
TRBD1	TRBV14	NA	TRBJ2-2	CASSPGTGGVTGELFF	TGTGCCAGCAGCCCCGGGACAGGGGGCGTCACCGGGGAGCTGTTTTTT
TRBD1	TRBV29-1	once	TRBJ1-4	CSGKQGANSEKLFF	TGCAGCGGCAAACAGGGGGCGAATTCGGAAAAACTGTTTTTT
NA	TRBV29-1	NA	TRBJ2-7	CSVFGVWGGRSYEQYF	TGCAGCGTTTTCGGTGTGTGGGGGGGCCGCTCCTACGAGCAGTACTTC
NA	TRBV20-1	NA	TRBJ2-1	CSALSGENYNEQFF	TGCAGTGCTCTTAGCGGAGAAAACTACAATGAGCAGTTCTTC
TRBD1	TRBV5-1	NA	TRBJ1-4	CASSHRTGENEKLFF	TGCGCCAGCAGCCACCGGACAGGGGAGAATGAAAAACTGTTTTTT
NA	TRBV30	NA	TRBJ2-7	CAWSLQGYEQYF	TGTGCCTGGAGTCTACAGGGCTACGAGCAGTACTTC
NA	TRBV2	NA	TRBJ1-1	CASSEQGISINTEAFF	TGTGCCAGCAGTGAACAGGGCATTAGCATAAACACTGAAGCTTTCTTT
TRBD1	TRBV7-3	NA	TRBJ2-7	CASSSTGALEQYF	TGTGCCAGCAGCTCGACAGGGGCGCTCGAGCAGTACTTC
TRBD2	TRBV3-1	NA	TRBJ2-1	CASSQGGGAEEQFF	TGTGCCAGCAGCCAGGGCGGGGGGGCAGAGGAGCAGTTCTTC
TRBD1	TRBV29-1	NA	TRBJ1-2	CSVGTGTGGADGYTF	TGCAGCGTCGGGACCGGGACAGGGGGGGCCGATGGCTACACCTTC
TRBD2	TRBV29-1	NA	TRBJ2-1	CSVVGSIRGDNEQFF	TGCAGCGTCGTGGGAAGCATCCGGGGGGATAATGAGCAGTTCTTC
NA	TRBV6-6	once	TRBJ2-7	CAIRQVYEQYF	TGTGCCATCCGACAGGTCTACGAGCAGTACTTC
TRBD1	TRBV24-1	NA	TRBJ2-1	CATSDGRQGASYNEQFF	TGTGCCACCAGTGATGGAAGACAGGGGGCATCCTACAATGAGCAGTTCTTC
NA	TRBV28	few	TRBJ2-1	CASSSRGISYNEQFF	TGTGCCAGCAGTTCACGAGGAATCTCCTACAATGAGCAGTTCTTC
NA	TRBV7-9	once	TRBJ1-1	CASSPNRAQNTEAFF	TGTGCCAGCAGCCCCAACAGGGCCCAGAATACTGAAGCTTTCTTT
NA	TRBV7-3	NA	TRBJ1-6	CASSLRFGFDATLHF	TGTGCCAGCAGCTTACGGTTTGGGTTCGACGCTACCCTCCACTTT
NA	TRBV6-6	NA	TRBJ2-3	CASLGSSFGTDTQYF	TGTGCCAGCTTGGGGTCTAGTTTTGGAACAGATACGCAGTATTTT
TRBD1	TRBV12-3/TRBV12-4	NA	TRBJ1-1	CASSTTGGTEAFF	TGTGCCAGCAGCACGACAGGGGGGACTGAAGCTTTCTTT
NA	TRBV4-2	NA	TRBJ2-7	CASSQDRTEQYF	TGTGCCAGCAGCCAAGATCGGACAGAGCAGTACTTC
NA	TRBV28	NA	TRBJ2-5	CASSFGGQRETQYF	TGTGCCAGCAGTTTCGGGGGGCAACGAGAGACCCAGTACTTC
NA	TRBV7-2	NA	TRBJ2-3	CASSLSSSSTDTQYF	TGTGCCAGCAGCTTATCTAGCTCTAGCACAGATACGCAGTATTTT
NA	TRBV12-3/TRBV12-4	once	TRBJ1-2	CASSPTTNYGYTF	TGTGCCAGCAGTCCCACAACTAACTATGGCTACACCTTC
TRBD2	TRBV20-1	NA	TRBJ2-3	CSAIRVAGGPTDTQYF	TGCAGTGCTATCAGGGTGGCGGGGGGGCCAACAGATACGCAGTATTTT
TRBD1	TRBV7-3	NA	TRBJ2-1	CASSLSRGSMDEQFF	TGTGCCAGCAGCTTATCCAGGGGGTCTATGGATGAGCAGTTCTTC
TRBD1	TRBV9	NA	TRBJ2-7	CASSVDGTGGDEQYF	TGTGCCAGCAGCGTAGATGGGACAGGGGGCGACGAGCAGTACTTC
NA	TRBV20-1	NA	TRBJ2-3	CSARDSGGATDTQYF	TGCAGTGCTAGAGATTCGGGCGGGGCCACAGATACGCAGTATTTT
TRBD1	TRBV30	few	TRBJ1-5	CAWSRDRGNQPQHF	TGTGCCTGGTCCAGGGACAGGGGCAATCAGCCCCAGCATTTT
NA	TRBV11-1	NA	TRBJ2-7	CASSQTGDEQYF	TGTGCCAGCAGCCAGACAGGTGACGAGCAGTACTTC
NA	TRBV29-1	once	TRBJ1-1	CSATVGYTEAFF	TGCAGCGCCACGGTGGGGTACACTGAAGCTTTCTTT
TRBD2	TRBV7-9	NA	TRBJ2-5	CASSARRGVSETQYF	TGTGCCAGCAGCGCCCGTCGGGGGGTCAGTGAGACCCAGTACTTC
TRBD1	TRBV10-3	NA	TRBJ2-7	CAIRRTGGSYEQYF	TGTGCCATCAGGAGGACAGGGGGCTCCTACGAGCAGTACTTC
NA	TRBV27	NA	TRBJ2-5	CASSSHRAQETQYF	TGTGCCAGCAGTTCGCACAGGGCACAAGAGACCCAGTACTTC
NA	TRBV3-1	NA	TRBJ1-2	CASSQDVTGLPYGYTF	TGTGCCAGCAGCCAAGATGTCACAGGGCTTCCCTATGGCTACACCTTC
TRBD2	TRBV5-1	NA	TRBJ2-2	CASSLDPPSGDNTGELFF	TGCGCCAGCAGCTTAGACCCTCCTAGCGGGGACAACACCGGGGAGCTGTTTTTT
NA	TRBV30	NA	TRBJ1-1	CAWSEGDWENTEAFF	TGTGCCTGGAGTGAGGGAGACTGGGAGAACACTGAAGCTTTCTTT
TRBD1	TRBV6-5	NA	TRBJ1-2	CASYSTGGAGYGYTF	TGTGCCAGCTACTCGACAGGGGGCGCCGGCTATGGCTACACCTTC
NA	TRBV7-9	NA	TRBJ1-1	CASSPGGPRKGTEAFF	TGTGCCAGCAGCCCCGGAGGTCCTCGGAAAGGCACTGAAGCTTTCTTT
NA	TRBV20-1	NA	TRBJ1-1	CSAPLGGVTEAFF	TGCAGTGCTCCCCTTGGGGGGGTGACTGAAGCTTTCTTT
NA	TRBV5-1	NA	TRBJ1-1	CASSLEQEWNTEAFF	TGCGCCAGCAGCTTGGAACAGGAGTGGAACACTGAAGCTTTCTTT
TRBD1	TRBV20-1	NA	TRBJ1-1	CSARDRGKNTEAFF	TGCAGTGCTAGGGACAGGGGAAAGAACACTGAAGCTTTCTTT
NA	TRBV30	once	TRBJ2-1	CAWTTGSGGNEQFF	TGTGCCTGGACTACAGGATCCGGTGGGAATGAGCAGTTCTTC
NA	TRBV4-3	NA	TRBJ1-5	CASSQDRSGQPQHF	TGCGCCAGCAGCCAAGACAGATCGGGCCAGCCCCAGCATTTT
NA	TRBV19	NA	TRBJ1-1	CASSTYRNTEAFF	TGTGCCAGTAGTACGTACAGGAACACTGAAGCTTTCTTT
TRBD1	TRBV20-1	NA	TRBJ2-7	CSARRTGELSYEQYF	TGCAGTGCTAGGCGGACAGGGGAACTCTCCTACGAGCAGTACTTC
NA	TRBV6-1	NA	TRBJ1-2	CASSDSGQMPYGYTF	TGTGCCAGCAGTGACTCTGGTCAGATGCCCTATGGCTACACCTTC
TRBD1	TRBV20-1	NA	TRBJ2-7	CSASAQGAYEQYF	TGCAGTGCTAGTGCCCAGGGGGCCTACGAGCAGTACTTC
NA	TRBV28	NA	TRBJ1-5	CASSLAFGGNQPQHF	TGTGCCAGCAGTTTAGCCTTTGGGGGCAATCAGCCCCAGCATTTT